The present TCR beta chain was sequenced within a study of T cell changes during pregnancy in multiple sclerosis. Per germline, CDR1 SNHLY and CDR2 FYNNEI. This CDR3 spans 13 amino acids. V was shortened by 8 bases and J by 1 base, with 10 bases between the two germline ends. Measured with immunoSEQ multiplex PCR; TCRdb has only the in-frame clones, and not every one. The sample includes roughly 50,000 clones, 92% of them seen just once. The clonotype originates from a female donor with multiple sclerosis, enrolled in a pregnancy study. The source material was CD4+ T cells from peripheral blood mononuclear cells, sampled in the third trimester of pregnancy. This chain joins TRBV2 and TRBJ2-3, with a weak D call TRBD2 (6 bases). The CDR3 nucleotides read TGTGCCAGCCGCGGGGACCGCACAGATACGCAGTATTTT. It encodes CASRGDRTDTQYF.